This T cell receptor (beta chain) was identified during a study of shared clonotypes between healthy human individuals. General study findings and limits: Despite large depth, sorted-subset datasets appeared incompletely sequenced.

Each PCR replicate from the sorted subsets contained 200 to 250 ng DNA, which is roughly 33,000 T cell genomes. In the original processing: Filtering differed since immunoSEQ provided only junctions, with no quality scores. Here immunoSEQ multiplex PCR was the method, and the copy in TCRdb shows in-frame clones only, minus some. V and J calls and clone size come straight from that table; D and trimming were deduced from the DNA. This sample has 650,000 to 800,000 clones, with 55% to 75% found just once. Remarks on this clone: Antigen: not known.

Germline lookup yields CDR1 KGHSH and CDR2 LQKENI. This CDR3 region has 15 residues. V lost 6 bases and J lost 7, with 19 bases in between. The clonotype was recovered from a woman in her 30s in good health. Sequenced material: memory CD4+ T cells sorted from blood. Specified subset: CD45RA-negative fraction. The V gene is TRBV18, the J gene TRBJ1-5; possible D gene TRBD1, 5 bases. CDR3 protein: CASSLGTGVYQPQHF. CDR3 DNA: TGTGCCAGCTCCCTCGGGACGGGGGTCTACCAGCCCCAGCATTTT. The full variable domain, its missing parts supplied by reference TRBV18 and TRBJ1-5, is NAGVMQNPRHLVRRRGQEARLRCSPMKGHSHVYWYRQLPEEGLKFMVYLQKENIIDESGMPKERFSAEFPKEGPSILRIQQVVRGDSAAYFCASSLGTGVYQPQHFGDGTRLSIL.